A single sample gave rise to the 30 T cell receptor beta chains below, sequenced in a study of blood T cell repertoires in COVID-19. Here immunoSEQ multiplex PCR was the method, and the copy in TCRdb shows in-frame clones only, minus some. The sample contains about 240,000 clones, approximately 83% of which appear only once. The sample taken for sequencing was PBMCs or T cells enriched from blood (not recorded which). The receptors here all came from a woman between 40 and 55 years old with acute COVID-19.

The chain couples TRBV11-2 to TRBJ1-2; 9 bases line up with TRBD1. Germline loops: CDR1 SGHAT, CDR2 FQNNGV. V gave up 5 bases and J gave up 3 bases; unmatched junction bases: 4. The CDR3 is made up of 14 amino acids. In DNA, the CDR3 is TGTGCCAGCAGCAACCGGGACAGGGACTATGGCTACACCTTC. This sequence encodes CASSNRDRDYGYTF.

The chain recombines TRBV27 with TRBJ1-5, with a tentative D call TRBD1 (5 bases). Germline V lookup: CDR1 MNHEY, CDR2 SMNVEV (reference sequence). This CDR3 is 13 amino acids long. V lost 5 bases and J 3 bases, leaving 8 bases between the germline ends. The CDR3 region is CASSRQFNQPQHF. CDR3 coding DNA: TGTGCCAGCAGTCGACAGTTCAATCAGCCCCAGCATTTT.

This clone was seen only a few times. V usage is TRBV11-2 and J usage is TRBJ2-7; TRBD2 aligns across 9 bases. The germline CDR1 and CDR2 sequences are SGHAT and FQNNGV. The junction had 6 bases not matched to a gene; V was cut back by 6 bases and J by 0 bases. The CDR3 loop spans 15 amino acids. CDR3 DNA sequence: TGTGCCAGCAGTAAGCTTAGCGGGAGCTCCTACGAGCAGTACTTC. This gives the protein CASSKLSGSSYEQYF.

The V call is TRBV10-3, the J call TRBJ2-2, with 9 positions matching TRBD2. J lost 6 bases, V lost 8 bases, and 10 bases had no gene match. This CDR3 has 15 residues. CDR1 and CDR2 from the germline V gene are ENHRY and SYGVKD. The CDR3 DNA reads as TGTGCCATCGGCGAGAGCGGGAGGAGGGCCGGGGAGCTGTTTTTT. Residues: CAIGESGRRAGELFF.

The chain's CDR3 is CASGGQLTDTQYF. CDR3 bases: TGTGCCAGCGGCGGGCAGCTCACAGATACGCAGTATTTT. This chain uses TRBV7-6 with TRBJ2-3; perhaps TRBD2 as D (5 bases). Trimming took off 8 bases at V and 2 bases at J, with 11 bases between the two ends. Germline CDR1 SGHVS, CDR2 FNYEAQ. This CDR3 region has 13 residues.

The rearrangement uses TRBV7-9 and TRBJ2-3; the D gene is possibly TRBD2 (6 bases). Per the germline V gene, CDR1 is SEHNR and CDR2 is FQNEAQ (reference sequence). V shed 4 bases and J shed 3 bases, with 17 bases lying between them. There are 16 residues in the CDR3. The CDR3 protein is CASSSSARAGTDTQYF. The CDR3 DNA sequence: TGTGCCAGCAGCTCCTCCGCACGGGCGGGGACAGATACGCAGTATTTT. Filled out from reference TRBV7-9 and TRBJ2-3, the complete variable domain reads DTGVSQNPRHKITKRGQNVTFRCDPISEHNRLYWYRQTLGQGPEFLTYFQNEAQLEKSRLLSDRFSAERPKGSFSTLEIQRTEQGDSAMYLCASSSSARAGTDTQYFGPGTRLTVL.

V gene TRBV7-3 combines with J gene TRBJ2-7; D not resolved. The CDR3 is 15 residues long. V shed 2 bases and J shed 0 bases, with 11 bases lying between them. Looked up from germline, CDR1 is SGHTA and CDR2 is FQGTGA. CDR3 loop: CASSLGLASSYEQYF. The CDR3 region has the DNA TGTGCCAGCAGCTTAGGTTTAGCAAGCTCCTACGAGCAGTACTTC. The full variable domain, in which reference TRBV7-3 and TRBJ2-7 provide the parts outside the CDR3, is GAGVSQTPSNKVTEKGKYVELRCDPISGHTALYWYRQSLGQGPEFLIYFQGTGAADDSGLPNDRFFAVRPEGSVSTLKIQRTERGDSAVYLCASSLGLASSYEQYFGPGTRLTVT.

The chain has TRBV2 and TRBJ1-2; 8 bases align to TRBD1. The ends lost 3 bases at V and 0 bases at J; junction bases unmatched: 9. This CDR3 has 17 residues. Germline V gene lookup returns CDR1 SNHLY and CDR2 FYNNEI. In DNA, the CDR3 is TGTGCCAGCAGTGATATCCCCCCGACAGGGGCTAACTATGGCTACACCTTC. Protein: CASSDIPPTGANYGYTF. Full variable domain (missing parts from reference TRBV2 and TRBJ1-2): EPEVTQTPSHQVTQMGQEVILRCVPISNHLYFYWYRQILGQKVEFLVSFYNNEISEKSEIFDDQFSVERPDGSNFTLKIRSTKLEDSAMYFCASSDIPPTGANYGYTFGSGTRLTVV.

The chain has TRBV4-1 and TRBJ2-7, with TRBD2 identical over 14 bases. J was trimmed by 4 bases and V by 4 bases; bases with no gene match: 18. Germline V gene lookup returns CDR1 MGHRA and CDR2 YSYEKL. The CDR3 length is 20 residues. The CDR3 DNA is TGCGCCAGCAGCCCCTACGTGACCCAGCCGGGACTAGCGGGAGTATACGAGCAGTACTTC. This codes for CASSPYVTQPGLAGVYEQYF.

The CDR3 nucleotides are TGTGCCAGTAGTATAGATCCCGGGCAGCCCCAGCATTTT. It codes for CASSIDPGQPQHF. The rearrangement joins TRBV19 to TRBJ1-5; no firm D call. Germline CDR1 and CDR2: LNHDA and SQIVND (reference sequence). The CDR3 extends over 13 amino acids. V was shortened by 0 bases and J by 7 bases, with 7 bases between the two germline ends. The complete variable domain, with remaining parts taken from reference TRBV19 and TRBJ1-5, reads DGGITQSPKYLFRKEGQNVTLSCEQNLNHDAMYWYRQDPGQGLRLIYYSQIVNDFQKGDIAEGYSVSREKKESFPLTVTSAQKNPTAFYLCASSIDPGQPQHFGDGTRLSIL.

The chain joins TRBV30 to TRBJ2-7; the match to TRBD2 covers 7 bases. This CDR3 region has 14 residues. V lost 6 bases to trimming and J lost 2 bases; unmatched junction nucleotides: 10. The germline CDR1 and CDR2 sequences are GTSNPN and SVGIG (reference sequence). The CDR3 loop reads CACESSGNTYEQYF. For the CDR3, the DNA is TGTGCCTGCGAGAGCAGCGGGAATACCTACGAGCAGTACTTC.

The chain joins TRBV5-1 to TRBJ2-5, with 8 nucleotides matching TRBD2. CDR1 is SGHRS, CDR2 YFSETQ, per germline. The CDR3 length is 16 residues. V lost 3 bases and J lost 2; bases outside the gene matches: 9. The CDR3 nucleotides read TGCGCCAGCAGCTACGGGCAACTAGCGGAGCAAGAGACCCAGTACTTC. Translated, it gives CASSYGQLAEQETQYF.

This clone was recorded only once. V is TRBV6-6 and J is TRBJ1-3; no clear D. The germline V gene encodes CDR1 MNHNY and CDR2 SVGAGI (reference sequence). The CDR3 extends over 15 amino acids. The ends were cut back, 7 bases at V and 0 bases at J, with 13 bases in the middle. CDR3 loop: CASNLGGSSGNTIYF. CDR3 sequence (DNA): TGTGCCAGCAATCTAGGTGGAAGCTCTGGAAACACCATATATTTT.

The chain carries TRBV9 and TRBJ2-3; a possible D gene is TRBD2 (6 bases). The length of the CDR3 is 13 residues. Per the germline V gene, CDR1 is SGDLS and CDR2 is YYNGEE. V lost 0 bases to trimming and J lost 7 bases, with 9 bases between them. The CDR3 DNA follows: TGTGCCAGCAGCGTAGGGAGGGAATATACGCAGTATTTT. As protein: CASSVGREYTQYF.

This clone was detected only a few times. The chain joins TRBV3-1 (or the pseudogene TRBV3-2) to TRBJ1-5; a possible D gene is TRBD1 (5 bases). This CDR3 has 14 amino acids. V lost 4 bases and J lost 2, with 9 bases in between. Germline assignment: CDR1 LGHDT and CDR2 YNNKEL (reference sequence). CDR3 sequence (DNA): TGTGCCAGCAGCCCAGGGAAAGGCAATCAGCCCCAGCATTTT. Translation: CASSPGKGNQPQHF.

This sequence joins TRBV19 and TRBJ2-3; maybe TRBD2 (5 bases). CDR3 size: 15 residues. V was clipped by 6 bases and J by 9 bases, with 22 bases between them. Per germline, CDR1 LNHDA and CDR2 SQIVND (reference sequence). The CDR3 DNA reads TGTGCCAGTAGACCGGGAATGTCAGAGGGAGAAACGCAGTATTTT. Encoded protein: CASRPGMSEGETQYF.

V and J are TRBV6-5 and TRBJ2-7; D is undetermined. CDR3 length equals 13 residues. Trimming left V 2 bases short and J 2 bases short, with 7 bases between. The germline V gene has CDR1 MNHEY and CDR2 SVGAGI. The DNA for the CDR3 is TGTGCCAGCAGTTACGCGGAAGCCTACGAGCAGTACTTC. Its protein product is CASSYAEAYEQYF.

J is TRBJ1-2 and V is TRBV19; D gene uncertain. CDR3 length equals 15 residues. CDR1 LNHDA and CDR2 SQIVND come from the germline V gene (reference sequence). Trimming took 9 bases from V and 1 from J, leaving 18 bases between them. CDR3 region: CASSPADRGNYGYTF. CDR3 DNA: TGTGCCAGCTCCCCCGCGGATCGGGGTAACTATGGCTACACCTTC.

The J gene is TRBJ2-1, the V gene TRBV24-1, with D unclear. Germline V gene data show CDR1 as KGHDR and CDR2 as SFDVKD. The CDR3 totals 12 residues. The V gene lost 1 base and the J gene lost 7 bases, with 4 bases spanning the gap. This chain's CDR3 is CATSDFGNEQFF. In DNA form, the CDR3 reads TGTGCCACCAGTGATTTCGGGAATGAGCAGTTCTTC.

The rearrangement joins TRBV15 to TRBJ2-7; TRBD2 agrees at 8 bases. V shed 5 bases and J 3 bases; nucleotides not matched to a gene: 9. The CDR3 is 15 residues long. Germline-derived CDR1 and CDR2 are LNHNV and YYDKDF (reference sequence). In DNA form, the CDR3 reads TGTGCCACCAGCCGAGGGGGTAGCGGGAACTACGAGCAGTACTTC. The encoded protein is CATSRGGSGNYEQYF.

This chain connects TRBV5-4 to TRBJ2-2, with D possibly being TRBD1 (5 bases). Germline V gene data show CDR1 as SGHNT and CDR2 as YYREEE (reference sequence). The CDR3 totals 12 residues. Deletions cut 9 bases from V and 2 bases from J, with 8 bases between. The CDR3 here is CATRTNTGELFF. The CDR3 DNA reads TGTGCCACCCGGACAAACACCGGGGAGCTGTTTTTT. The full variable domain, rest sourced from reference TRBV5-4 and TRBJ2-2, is ETGVTQSPTHLIKTRGQQVTLRCSSQSGHNTVSWYQQALGQGPQFIFQYYREEENGRGNFPPRFSGLQFPNYSSELNVNALELDDSALYLCATRTNTGELFFGEGSRLTVL.

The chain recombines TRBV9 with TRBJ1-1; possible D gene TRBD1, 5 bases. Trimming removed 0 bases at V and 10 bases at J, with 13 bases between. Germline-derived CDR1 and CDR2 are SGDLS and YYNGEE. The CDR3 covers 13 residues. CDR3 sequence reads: CASSVEDKGVAFF. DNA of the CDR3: TGTGCCAGCAGCGTAGAAGACAAAGGGGTAGCTTTCTTT.

The CDR3 sequence: CASSPRGAIYGYTF. The CDR3 DNA is TGTGCCAGCTCACCCCGCGGGGCGATCTATGGCTACACCTTC. The V call is TRBV18, the J call TRBJ1-2, with a tentative D call TRBD1 (5 bases). From germline, CDR1 is KGHSH and CDR2 LQKENI. The CDR3 has 14 amino acids. V lost 3 bases, J lost 4 bases, and 12 bases lay in between. The whole variable domain, remainder taken from reference TRBV18 and TRBJ1-2, is NAGVMQNPRHLVRRRGQEARLRCSPMKGHSHVYWYRQLPEEGLKFMVYLQKENIIDESGMPKERFSAEFPKEGPSILRIQQVVRGDSAAYFCASSPRGAIYGYTFGSGTRLTVV.

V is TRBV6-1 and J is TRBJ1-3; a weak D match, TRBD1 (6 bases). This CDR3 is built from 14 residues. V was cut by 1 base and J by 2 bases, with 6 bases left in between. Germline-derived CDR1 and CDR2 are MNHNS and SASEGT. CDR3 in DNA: TGTGCCAGCAGTGAAGACAGGGCTGGAAACACCATATATTTT. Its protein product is CASSEDRAGNTIYF.

The CDR3 is CASSPTYEQYF. Written as DNA, the CDR3 is TGTGCCAGCAGCCCCACCTACGAGCAGTACTTC. The chain joins TRBV5-8 to TRBJ2-7; D is undetermined. This CDR3 region has 11 residues. V shed 4 bases and J shed 2 bases, with 4 bases lying between them. The germline V gene encodes CDR1 SGHTS and CDR2 YDEGEE.

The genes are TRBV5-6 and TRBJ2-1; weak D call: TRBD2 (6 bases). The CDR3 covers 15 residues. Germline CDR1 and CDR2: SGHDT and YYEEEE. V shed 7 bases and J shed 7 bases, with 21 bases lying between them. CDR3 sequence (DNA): TGTGCCAGCCGGGTGGGAAGGAGGGACCGGAATGAGCAGTTCTTC. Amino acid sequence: CASRVGRRDRNEQFF.

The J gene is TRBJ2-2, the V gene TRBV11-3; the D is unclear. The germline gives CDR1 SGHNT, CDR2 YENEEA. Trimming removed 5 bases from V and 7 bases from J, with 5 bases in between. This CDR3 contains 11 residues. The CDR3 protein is CASSGGGELFF. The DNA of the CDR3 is TGTGCCAGCAGCGGCGGCGGGGAGCTGTTTTTT.

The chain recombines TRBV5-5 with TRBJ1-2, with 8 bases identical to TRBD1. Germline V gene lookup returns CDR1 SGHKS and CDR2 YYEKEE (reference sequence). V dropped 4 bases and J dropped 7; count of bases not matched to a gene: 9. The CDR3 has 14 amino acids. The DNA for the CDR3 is TGTGCCAGCAGCACAACGACAGGGGTCGGTGGCTACACCTTC. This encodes CASSTTTGVGGYTF. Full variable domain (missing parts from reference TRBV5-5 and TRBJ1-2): DAGVTQSPTHLIKTRGQQVTLRCSPISGHKSVSWYQQVLGQGPQFIFQYYEKEERGRGNFPDRFSARQFPNYSSELNVNALLLGDSALYLCASSTTTGVGGYTFGSGTRLTVV.

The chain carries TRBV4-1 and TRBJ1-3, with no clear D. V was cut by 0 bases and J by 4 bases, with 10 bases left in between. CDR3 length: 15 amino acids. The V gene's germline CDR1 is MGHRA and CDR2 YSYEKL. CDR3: CASSQDRGFGNTIYF. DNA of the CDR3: TGCGCCAGCAGCCAAGATCGGGGATTCGGAAACACCATATATTTT.

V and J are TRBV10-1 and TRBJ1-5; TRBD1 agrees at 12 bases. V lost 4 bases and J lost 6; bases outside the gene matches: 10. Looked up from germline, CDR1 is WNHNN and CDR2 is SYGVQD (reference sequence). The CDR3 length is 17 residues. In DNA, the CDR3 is TGCGCCAGCAGTGTCTTTGAGGGACAGGGGGCCTCTCAGCCCCAGCATTTT. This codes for CASSVFEGQGASQPQHF.